This record concerns one T cell receptor (beta chain) sequence. Its cognate antigen is unknown. Measured with immunoSEQ multiplex PCR; TCRdb has only the in-frame clones, and not every one. The sample has around 94,000 clones, about 88% seen once; the top ten hold roughly 21%. The data were obtained in a study of T cell responses to AZD1222 COVID-19 vaccine. Study outcomes and limitations: In a largely white British group with more females than males, clonal diversity was possibly underestimated.

Trimming removed 5 bases from V and 0 bases from J, with 14 bases in between. CDR1 is MGHDK, CDR2 SYGVNS, per germline. The CDR3 is 17 amino acids. The specimen was peripheral blood, collected on day 0 of AZD1222 vaccination. This sequence originates from an adult in good health. This rearrangement joins TRBV25-1 to TRBJ2-6; no clear D. The chain's CDR3 is CASSSPQGSSGANVLTF. For the CDR3, the DNA is TGTGCCAGCAGTTCCCCCCAAGGATCCTCTGGGGCCAACGTCCTGACTTTC.